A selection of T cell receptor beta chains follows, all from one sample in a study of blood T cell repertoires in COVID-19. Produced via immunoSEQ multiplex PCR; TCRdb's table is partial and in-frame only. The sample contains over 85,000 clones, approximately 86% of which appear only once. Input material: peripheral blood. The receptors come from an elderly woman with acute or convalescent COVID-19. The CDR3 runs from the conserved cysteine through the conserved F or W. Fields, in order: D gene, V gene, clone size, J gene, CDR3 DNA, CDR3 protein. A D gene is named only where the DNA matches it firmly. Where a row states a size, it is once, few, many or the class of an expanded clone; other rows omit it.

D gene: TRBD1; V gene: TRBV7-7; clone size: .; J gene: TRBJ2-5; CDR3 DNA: TGTGCTAGCAGCTTAGGGGGGACAGGGCAAGAGACCCAGTACTTC; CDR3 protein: CASSLGGTGQETQYF
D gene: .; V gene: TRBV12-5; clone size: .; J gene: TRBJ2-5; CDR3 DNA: TGTGCTAGTGGTTTGAGCCCGGAAGAGACCCAGTACTTC; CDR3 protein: CASGLSPEETQYF
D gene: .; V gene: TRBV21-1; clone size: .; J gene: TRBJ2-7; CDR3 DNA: TGTGCCAGCAGCAAAACTCCCCTTGCGGGGGGCCAGCAGTACTTC; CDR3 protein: CASSKTPLAGGQQYF
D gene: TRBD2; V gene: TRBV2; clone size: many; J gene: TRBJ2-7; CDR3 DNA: TGTGCCAGCAGTGATGGGACTAGTAGGGCCTACGAGCAGTACTTC; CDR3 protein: CASSDGTSRAYEQYF
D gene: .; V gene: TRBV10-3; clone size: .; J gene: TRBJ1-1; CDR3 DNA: TGTGCCATCACCGCCCAGGGGTCGGGGAACACTGAAGCTTTCTTT; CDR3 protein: CAITAQGSGNTEAFF
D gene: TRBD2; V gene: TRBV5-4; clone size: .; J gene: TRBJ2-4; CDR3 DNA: TGTGCCAGCAGCGCTGCCGGGACTAGAACTAAAAACATTCAGTACTTT; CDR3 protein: CASSAAGTRTKNIQYF
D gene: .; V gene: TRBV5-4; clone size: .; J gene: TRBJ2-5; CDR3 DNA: TGTGCCAGCAGCTTGGGGGACTCGGCGAAGAAGAAGACCCAGTACTTC; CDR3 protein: CASSLGDSAKKKTQYF
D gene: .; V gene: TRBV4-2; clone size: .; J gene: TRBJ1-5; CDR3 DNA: TGTGCCAGCAGCCGTCAAGGAGGTCAGCCCCAGCATTTT; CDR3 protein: CASSRQGGQPQHF
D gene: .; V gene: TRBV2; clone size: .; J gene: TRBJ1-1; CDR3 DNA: TGTGCCAGCAGTGAAGCGCGGGCAGGGGTTGAAGCTTTCTTT; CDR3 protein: CASSEARAGVEAFF
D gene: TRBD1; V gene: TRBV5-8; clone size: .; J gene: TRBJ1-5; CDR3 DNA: TGTGCCAGCAGCCTCCGGGACAGGGAACAGCCCCAGCATTTT; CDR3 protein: CASSLRDREQPQHF
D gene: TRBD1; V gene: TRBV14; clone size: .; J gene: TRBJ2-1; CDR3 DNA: TGTGCCAGCAGCCGCCCCGGGACAGGGATAAACAATGAGCAGTTCTTC; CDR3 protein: CASSRPGTGINNEQFF
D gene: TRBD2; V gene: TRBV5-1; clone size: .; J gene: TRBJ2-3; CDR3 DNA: TGCGCCAGCAGCTCGCGGGGGGGTGGAGATACGCAGTATTTT; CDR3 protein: CASSSRGGGDTQYF
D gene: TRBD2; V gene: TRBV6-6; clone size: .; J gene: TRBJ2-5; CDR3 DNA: TGTGCCAGCAGTCCTTCTCCGGGACTAGGGGAAGAGACCCAGTACTTC; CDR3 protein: CASSPSPGLGEETQYF
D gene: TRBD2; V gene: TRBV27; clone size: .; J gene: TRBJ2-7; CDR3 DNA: TGTGCCAGCAGTATTCCCGGGACTAGACTCTACGAGCAGTACTTC; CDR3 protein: CASSIPGTRLYEQYF
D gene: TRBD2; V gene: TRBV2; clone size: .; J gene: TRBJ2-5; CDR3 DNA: TGTGCCAGCAGCCCCCCGGGACTAGCGGGGGAAGAGACCCAGTACTTC; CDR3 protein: CASSPPGLAGEETQYF
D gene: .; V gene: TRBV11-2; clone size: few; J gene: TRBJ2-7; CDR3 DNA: TGTGCCAGCAGCCCGAGGCCAGGGTCCTACGAGCAGTACTTC; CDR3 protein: CASSPRPGSYEQYF
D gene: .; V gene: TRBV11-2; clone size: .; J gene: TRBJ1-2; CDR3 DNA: TGTGCCAGCAGCTCGGCGATTGGGCTCTCTATTTGGGGCTACACCTTC; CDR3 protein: CASSSAIGLSIWGYTF
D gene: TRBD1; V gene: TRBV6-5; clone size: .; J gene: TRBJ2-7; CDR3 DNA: TGTGCCAGCAGACGCCGGGACAGAGACTACGAGCAGTACTTC; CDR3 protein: CASRRRDRDYEQYF
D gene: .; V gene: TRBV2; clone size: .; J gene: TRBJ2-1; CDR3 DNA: TGTGCCAGCAGTTCGACTAGTTCCTACAATGAGCAGTTCTTC; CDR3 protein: CASSSTSSYNEQFF
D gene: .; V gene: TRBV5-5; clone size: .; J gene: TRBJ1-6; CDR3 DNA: TGTGCCAGCAGCTTGAGTACGGGAGTGGGTTCACCCCTCCACTTT; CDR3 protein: CASSLSTGVGSPLHF
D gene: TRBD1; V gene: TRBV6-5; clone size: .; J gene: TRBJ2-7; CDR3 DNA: TGTGCCAGTAGTTACCCGGGACAGCACTCCTACGAGCAGTACTTC; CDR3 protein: CASSYPGQHSYEQYF
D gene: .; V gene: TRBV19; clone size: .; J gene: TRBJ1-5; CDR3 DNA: TGTGCCAGTAGTATGTCGGCAGGGGCGTTTAGCAATCAGCCCCAGCATTTT; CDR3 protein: CASSMSAGAFSNQPQHF
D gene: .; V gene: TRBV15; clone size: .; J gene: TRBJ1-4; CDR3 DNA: TGTGCCACCAGCAGAGTCCCCACAGGCCCTGAAAGTTCGAAACTGTTTTTT; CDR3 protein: CATSRVPTGPESSKLFF
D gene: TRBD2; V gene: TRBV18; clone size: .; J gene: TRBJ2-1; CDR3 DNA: TGTGCCAGCTCACCTCTAGCGGGGGGCGGGAATGAGCAGTTCTTC; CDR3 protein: CASSPLAGGGNEQFF